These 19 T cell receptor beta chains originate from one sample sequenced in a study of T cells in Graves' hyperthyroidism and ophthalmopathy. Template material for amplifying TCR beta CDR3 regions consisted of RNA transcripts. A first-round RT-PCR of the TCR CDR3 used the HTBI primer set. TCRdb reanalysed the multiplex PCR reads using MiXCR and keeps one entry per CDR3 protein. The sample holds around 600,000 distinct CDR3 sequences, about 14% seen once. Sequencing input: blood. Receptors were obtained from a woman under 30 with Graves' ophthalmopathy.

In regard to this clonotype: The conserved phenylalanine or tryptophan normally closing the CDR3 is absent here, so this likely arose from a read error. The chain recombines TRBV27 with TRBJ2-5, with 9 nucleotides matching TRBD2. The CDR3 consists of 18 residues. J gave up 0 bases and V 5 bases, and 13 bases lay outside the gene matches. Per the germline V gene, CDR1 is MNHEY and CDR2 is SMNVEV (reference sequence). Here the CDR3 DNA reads TGTGCCAGCAGTCCGATCTTCGGGACTAGCAGCAACCAAGAGACCCAGTACTCC. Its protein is CASSPIFGTSSNQETQYS.

CDR3 in DNA: TGCGCCAGCAGCCCCAGACAGGGAAATGAAAAACTGTTTTTT. Protein: CASSPRQGNEKLFF. The rearrangement uses TRBV4-3 and TRBJ1-4; TRBD1 matches 7 bases. V gave up 4 bases and J gave up 5 bases; unmatched junction bases: 4. The germline gives CDR1 LGHNA, CDR2 YSLEER. The CDR3 totals 14 residues.

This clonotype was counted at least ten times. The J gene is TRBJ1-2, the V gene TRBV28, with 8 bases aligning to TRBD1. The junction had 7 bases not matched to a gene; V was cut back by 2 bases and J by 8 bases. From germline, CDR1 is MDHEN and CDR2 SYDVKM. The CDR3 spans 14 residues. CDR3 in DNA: TGTGCCAGCAGTTTAGGGACAGGTATACGGGGCTACACCTTC. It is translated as CASSLGTGIRGYTF.

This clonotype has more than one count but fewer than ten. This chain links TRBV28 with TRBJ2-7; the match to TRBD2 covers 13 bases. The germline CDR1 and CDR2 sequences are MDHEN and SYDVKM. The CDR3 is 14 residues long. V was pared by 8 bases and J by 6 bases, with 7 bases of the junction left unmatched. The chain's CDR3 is CASGHRTSGSEQYF. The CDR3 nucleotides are TGTGCCAGCGGACATAGGACTAGCGGGAGCGAGCAGTACTTC.

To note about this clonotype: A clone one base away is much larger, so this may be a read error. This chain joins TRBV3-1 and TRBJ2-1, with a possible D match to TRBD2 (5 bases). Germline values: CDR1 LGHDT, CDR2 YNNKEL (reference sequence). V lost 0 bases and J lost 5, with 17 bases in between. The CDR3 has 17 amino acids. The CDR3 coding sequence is TGTGCCAGCAGCCAAGAACTCGTCCCCGGGGATAACAATGAGCAGTTCTTC. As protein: CASSQELVPGDNNEQFF.

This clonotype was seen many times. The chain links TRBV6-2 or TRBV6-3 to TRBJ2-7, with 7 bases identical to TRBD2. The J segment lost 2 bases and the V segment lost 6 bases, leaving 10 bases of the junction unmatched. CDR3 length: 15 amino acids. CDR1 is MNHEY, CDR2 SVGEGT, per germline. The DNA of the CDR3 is TGTGCCAGCAGCTCGGCGGGAGCCGGACCCTACGAGCAGTACTTC. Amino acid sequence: CASSSAGAGPYEQYF.

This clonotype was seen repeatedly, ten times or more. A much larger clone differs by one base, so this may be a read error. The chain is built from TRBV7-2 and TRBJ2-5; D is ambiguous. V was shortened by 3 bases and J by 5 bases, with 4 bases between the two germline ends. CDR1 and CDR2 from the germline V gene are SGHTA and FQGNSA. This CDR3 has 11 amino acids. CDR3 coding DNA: TGTGCCAGCAGCTTCCATGAGACCCAGTACTTC. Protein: CASSFHETQYF.

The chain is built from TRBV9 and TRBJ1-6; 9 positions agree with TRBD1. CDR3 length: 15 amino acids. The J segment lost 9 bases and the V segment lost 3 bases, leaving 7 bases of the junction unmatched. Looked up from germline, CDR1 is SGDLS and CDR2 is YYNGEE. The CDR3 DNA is TGTGCCAGCAGCGGCACAGGGGGCGGTCCTTCACCCCTCCACTTT. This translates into CASSGTGGGPSPLHF.

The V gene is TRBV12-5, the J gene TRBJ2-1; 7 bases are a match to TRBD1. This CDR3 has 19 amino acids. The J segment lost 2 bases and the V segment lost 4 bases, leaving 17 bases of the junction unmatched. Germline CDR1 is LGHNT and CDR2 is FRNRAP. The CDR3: CASGWHLPRDRDTYNEQFF. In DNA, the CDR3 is TGTGCTAGTGGTTGGCATCTCCCAAGGGACAGAGACACCTACAATGAGCAGTTCTTC.

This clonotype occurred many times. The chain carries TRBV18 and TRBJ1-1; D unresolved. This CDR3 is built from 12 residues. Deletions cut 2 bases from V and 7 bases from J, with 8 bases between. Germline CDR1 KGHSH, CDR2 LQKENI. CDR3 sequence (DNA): TGTGCCAGCTCACCAAGAGGTTATGAAGCTTTCTTT. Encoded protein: CASSPRGYEAFF.

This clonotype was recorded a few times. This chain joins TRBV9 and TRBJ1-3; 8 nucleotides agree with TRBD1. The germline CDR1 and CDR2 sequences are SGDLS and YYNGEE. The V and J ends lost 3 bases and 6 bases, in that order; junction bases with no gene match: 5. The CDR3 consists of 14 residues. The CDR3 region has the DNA TGTGCCAGCAGCGGGACAGGGACCACAAACACCATATATTTT. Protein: CASSGTGTTNTIYF.

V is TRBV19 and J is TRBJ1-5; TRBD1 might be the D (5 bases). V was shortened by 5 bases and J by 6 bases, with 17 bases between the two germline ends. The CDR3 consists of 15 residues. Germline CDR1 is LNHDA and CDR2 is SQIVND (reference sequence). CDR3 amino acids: CASSPGPEGGQPQHF. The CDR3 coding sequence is TGTGCCAGTAGTCCGGGACCCGAAGGTGGTCAGCCCCAGCATTTT.

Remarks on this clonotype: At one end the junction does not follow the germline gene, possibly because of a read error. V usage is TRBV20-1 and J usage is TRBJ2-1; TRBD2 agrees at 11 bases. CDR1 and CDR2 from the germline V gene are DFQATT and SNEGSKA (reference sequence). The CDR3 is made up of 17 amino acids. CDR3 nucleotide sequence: TGCAGTGCTCGAGAGAGCATGGGACTAGCGGTTTACAATGAGCAGTTCTTC. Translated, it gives CSARESMGLAVYNEQFF.

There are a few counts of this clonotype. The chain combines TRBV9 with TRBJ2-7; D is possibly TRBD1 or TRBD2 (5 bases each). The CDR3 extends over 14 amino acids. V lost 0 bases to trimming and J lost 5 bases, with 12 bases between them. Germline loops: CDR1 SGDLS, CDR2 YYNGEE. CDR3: CASSVGGRSHEQYF. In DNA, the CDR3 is TGTGCCAGCAGCGTAGGGGGGAGATCGCACGAGCAGTACTTC.

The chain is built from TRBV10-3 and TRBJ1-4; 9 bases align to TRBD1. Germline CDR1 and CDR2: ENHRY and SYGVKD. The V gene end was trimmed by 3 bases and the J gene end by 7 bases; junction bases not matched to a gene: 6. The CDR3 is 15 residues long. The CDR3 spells CAISDKGQGGEKLFF. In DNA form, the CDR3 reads TGTGCCATCAGTGACAAGGGACAGGGAGGTGAAAAACTGTTTTTT.

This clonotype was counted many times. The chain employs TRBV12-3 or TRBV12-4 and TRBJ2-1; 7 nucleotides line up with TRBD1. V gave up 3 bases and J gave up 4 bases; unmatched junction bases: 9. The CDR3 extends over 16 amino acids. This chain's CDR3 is CASSLGRGPGYNEQFF. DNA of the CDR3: TGTGCCAGCAGTTTGGGAAGGGGGCCGGGGTACAATGAGCAGTTCTTC.

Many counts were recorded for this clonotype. The CDR3 nucleotides read TGTGCCAGCAGGTTCCTGGGGGGAAGGAATGAGCAGTTCTTC. Protein product: CASRFLGGRNEQFF. The genes are TRBV6-2 or TRBV6-3 and TRBJ2-1; D is perhaps TRBD2 (6 bases). This CDR3 is built from 14 residues. Per the germline V gene, CDR1 is MNHEY and CDR2 is SVGEGT. V gave up 6 bases and J gave up 7 bases, with 16 bases separating them.

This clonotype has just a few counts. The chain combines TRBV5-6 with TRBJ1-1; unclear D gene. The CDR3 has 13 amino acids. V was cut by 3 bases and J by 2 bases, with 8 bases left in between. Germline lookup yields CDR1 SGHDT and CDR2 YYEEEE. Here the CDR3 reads CASSSRVNTEAFF. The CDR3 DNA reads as TGTGCCAGCAGCTCCCGGGTAAACACTGAAGCTTTCTTT. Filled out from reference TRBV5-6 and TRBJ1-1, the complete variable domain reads DAGVTQSPTHLIKTRGQQVTLRCSPKSGHDTVSWYQQALGQGPQFIFQYYEEEERQRGNFPDRFSGHQFPNYSSELNVNALLLGDSALYLCASSSRVNTEAFFGQGTRLTVV.

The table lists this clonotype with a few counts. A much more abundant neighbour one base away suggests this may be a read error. The DNA for the CDR3 is TGTGCCAGCAGCCACCCTAGCGGGATAAACACCGGGGAGCTGCTTTTT. Its translation: CASSHPSGINTGELLF. The chain joins TRBV3-1 to TRBJ2-2; TRBD2 agrees at 9 bases. CDR3 size: 16 residues. Germline V gene sequence: CDR1 LGHDT, CDR2 YNNKEL (reference sequence). Full variable domain (remainder filled in from reference TRBV3-1 and TRBJ2-2): DTAVSQTPKYLVTQMGNDKSIKCEQNLGHDTMYWYKQDSKKFLKIMFSYNNKELIINETVPNRFSPKSPDKAHLNLHINSLELGDSAVYFCASSHPSGINTGELLFGEGSRLTVL.